The rows below give T cell receptor beta chains drawn from one sample of a study of OX40 agonist ivuxolimab in advanced cancers. Generated by immunoSEQ multiplex PCR, the TCRdb table keeps only in-frame clones and is missing some. This table has fewer than 70,000 clones, 86% appearing once. The specimen was CD4+ or CD8+ T cells sorted from blood, collected in a trial of the OX40 agonist ivuxolimab. The receptor source for this set is an adult with an advanced solid tumor such as melanoma, head and neck, liver or kidney cancer. Both conserved end residues are part of each CDR3. The order of the fields is J gene, clone size, CDR3 length, D gene, V gene, CDR3 protein, CDR3 DNA. The D gene is left open where the match is weak. Size values are once, few and many counts, or a class for expanded clones, and some rows have none.

J: TRBJ1-4
size: few
length: 15
D: .
V: TRBV5-1
CDR3: CASSFGIPTNEKLFF
DNA: TGCGCCAGCAGCTTTGGAATTCCAACTAATGAAAAACTGTTTTTT

J: TRBJ2-1
size: few
length: 16
D: TRBD2
V: TRBV4-2
CDR3: CASSQVRAGGPNEQFF
DNA: TGTGCCAGCAGCCAAGTCAGGGCGGGGGGGCCTAATGAGCAGTTCTTC

J: TRBJ2-7
size: .
length: 16
D: TRBD2
V: TRBV11-2
CDR3: CASSLPPGLAIHEQYF
DNA: TGTGCCAGCAGCTTACCCCCGGGACTAGCGATCCACGAGCAGTACTTC

J: TRBJ2-4
size: once
length: 14
D: .
V: TRBV7-9
CDR3: CASSLGVQGNIQYF
DNA: TGTGCCAGCAGCTTAGGAGTACAGGGAAACATTCAGTACTTC

J: TRBJ1-1
size: .
length: 12
D: .
V: TRBV6-5
CDR3: CASSFQQVEAFF
DNA: TGTGCCAGCAGTTTTCAACAGGTTGAAGCTTTCTTT

J: TRBJ1-2
size: .
length: 14
D: .
V: TRBV5-6
CDR3: CASYLEGPRGSYTF
DNA: TGTGCCAGCTACCTGGAGGGGCCTCGGGGGAGCTACACCTTC

J: TRBJ2-1
size: .
length: 13
D: .
V: TRBV4-3
CDR3: CASSQERRNEQFF
DNA: TGCGCCAGCAGCCAAGAGAGGCGGAATGAGCAGTTCTTC

J: TRBJ2-3
size: .
length: 13
D: .
V: TRBV6-1
CDR3: CSLHDSNTDTQYF
DNA: TGTTCGCTCCATGACAGTAACACAGATACGCAGTATTTT

J: TRBJ2-5
size: .
length: 14
D: .
V: TRBV19
CDR3: CASSATGSGETQYF
DNA: TGTGCCAGTAGCGCAACGGGATCCGGAGAGACCCAGTACTTC

J: TRBJ1-1
size: .
length: 14
D: TRBD1
V: TRBV5-1
CDR3: CASSRDRGNTEAFF
DNA: TGCGCCAGCAGCCGGGACAGGGGGAACACTGAAGCTTTCTTT

J: TRBJ2-3
size: .
length: 11
D: .
V: TRBV12-5
CDR3: CASASGDTQYF
DNA: TGTGCTAGTGCTTCGGGAGATACGCAGTATTTT

J: TRBJ2-5
size: .
length: 15
D: TRBD1
V: TRBV30
CDR3: CAWSIQGAAGETQYF
DNA: TGTGCCTGGAGTATCCAGGGGGCGGCGGGAGAGACCCAGTACTTC

J: TRBJ1-5
size: once
length: 15
D: TRBD1
V: TRBV5-1
CDR3: CASSLEGGWNQPQHF
DNA: TGCGCCAGCAGCTTGGAAGGGGGCTGGAATCAGCCCCAGCATTTT

J: TRBJ1-5
size: .
length: 11
D: .
V: TRBV2
CDR3: CASRTDQPQHF
DNA: TGTGCCAGCAGGACCGATCAGCCCCAGCATTTT

J: TRBJ2-1
size: .
length: 16
D: TRBD2
V: TRBV11-2
CDR3: CASSRGLPSSYNEQFF
DNA: TGTGCCAGCAGCAGGGGACTACCTAGCTCCTACAATGAGCAGTTCTTC

J: TRBJ2-2
size: .
length: 15
D: .
V: TRBV7-2
CDR3: CASSNPGVNTGELFF
DNA: TGTGCCAGCAGCAACCCGGGAGTGAACACCGGGGAGCTGTTTTTT

J: TRBJ1-2
size: .
length: 13
D: .
V: TRBV6-6
CDR3: CASRSADPYGYTF
DNA: TGTGCCAGCAGATCGGCCGACCCATATGGCTACACCTTC

J: TRBJ2-7
size: .
length: 13
D: .
V: TRBV7-2
CDR3: CASSRLRTYEQYF
DNA: TGTGCCAGCAGCAGGCTGAGGACCTACGAGCAGTACTTC

J: TRBJ2-1
size: .
length: 11
D: .
V: TRBV7-8
CDR3: CASTTDNEQFF
DNA: TGTGCCAGCACCACCGACAATGAGCAGTTCTTC

J: TRBJ2-3
size: .
length: 14
D: .
V: TRBV9
CDR3: CASSVGGAPDTQYF
DNA: TGTGCCAGCAGCGTAGGAGGGGCCCCAGATACGCAGTATTTT

J: TRBJ2-5
size: .
length: 14
D: .
V: TRBV28
CDR3: CASSLWDTSQTQYF
DNA: TGTGCCAGCAGTTTATGGGACACCAGCCAGACCCAGTACTTC

J: TRBJ2-1
size: .
length: 15
D: .
V: TRBV4-3
CDR3: CASSQDWRLDDEQFF
DNA: TGCGCCAGCAGCCAAGATTGGAGGCTAGATGATGAGCAGTTCTTC

J: TRBJ1-5
size: .
length: 15
D: TRBD1
V: TRBV6-5
CDR3: CASSRGQASNQPQHF
DNA: TGTGCCAGCAGTAGAGGACAGGCTAGCAATCAGCCCCAGCATTTT

J: TRBJ1-1
size: .
length: 16
D: .
V: TRBV18
CDR3: CASSRSSYRDDTEAFF
DNA: TGTGCCAGCTCACGATCATCTTACAGGGACGACACTGAAGCTTTCTTT

J: TRBJ1-5
size: .
length: 13
D: .
V: TRBV6-6
CDR3: CASRPPGNQPQHF
DNA: TGTGCCAGCAGGCCGCCGGGGAACCAGCCCCAGCATTTT

J: TRBJ1-1
size: few
length: 13
D: .
V: TRBV9
CDR3: CASSVTGWTEAFF
DNA: TGTGCCAGCAGCGTAACGGGTTGGACTGAAGCTTTCTTT

J: TRBJ1-5
size: .
length: 15
D: TRBD1
V: TRBV28
CDR3: CASRRRGQGDQPQHF
DNA: TGTGCCAGCAGACGACGCGGACAGGGGGATCAGCCCCAGCATTTT

J: TRBJ2-2
size: .
length: 17
D: TRBD2
V: TRBV18
CDR3: CASSPRFGGANTGELFF
DNA: TGTGCCAGCTCACCACGCTTCGGGGGGGCGAACACCGGGGAGCTGTTTTTT

J: TRBJ1-5
size: few
length: 14
D: .
V: TRBV6-6
CDR3: CASSRPGAEQPQHF
DNA: TGTGCCAGCAGCCGCCCGGGGGCGGAACAGCCCCAGCATTTT

J: TRBJ2-1
size: .
length: 13
D: .
V: TRBV27
CDR3: CASSFHASNEQFF
DNA: TGTGCCAGCAGTTTTCACGCCAGCAATGAGCAGTTCTTC

J: TRBJ1-5
size: .
length: 14
D: .
V: TRBV7-2
CDR3: CASSSSRSNQPQHF
DNA: TGTGCCAGCAGCTCATCACGGAGCAATCAGCCCCAGCATTTT

J: TRBJ2-2
size: .
length: 16
D: .
V: TRBV25-1
CDR3: CASGPPGGGGAGELFF
DNA: TGTGCCAGCGGTCCCCCCGGTGGGGGGGGCGCCGGGGAGCTGTTTTTT

J: TRBJ1-1
size: few
length: 14
D: .
V: TRBV19
CDR3: CASIQRPGDTEAFF
DNA: TGTGCCAGTATTCAAAGACCCGGGGACACTGAAGCTTTCTTT

J: TRBJ1-1
size: .
length: 16
D: TRBD1
V: TRBV28
CDR3: CASRNRGPSQNTEAFF
DNA: TGTGCCAGCAGGAACAGGGGGCCTTCGCAGAACACTGAAGCTTTCTTT

J: TRBJ1-6
size: .
length: 14
D: .
V: TRBV5-1
CDR3: CASTTVQGNSPLHF
DNA: TGCGCCAGCACGACCGTGCAGGGGAATTCACCCCTCCACTTT

J: TRBJ2-6
size: once
length: 15
D: .
V: TRBV9
CDR3: CASSRWDSGANVLTF
DNA: TGTGCCAGCAGCAGGTGGGACTCTGGGGCCAACGTCCTGACTTTC

J: TRBJ1-3
size: .
length: 13
D: .
V: TRBV10-3
CDR3: CAISREAGNTIYF
DNA: TGTGCCATCAGCAGGGAGGCCGGAAACACCATATATTTT

J: TRBJ1-1
size: once
length: 13
D: .
V: TRBV7-3
CDR3: CASSLIGNTEAFF
DNA: TGTGCCAGCAGCTTAATTGGGAACACTGAAGCTTTCTTT

J: TRBJ2-7
size: .
length: 15
D: .
V: TRBV6-1
CDR3: CASSDMAGGAYEQYF
DNA: TGTGCCAGCAGTGATATGGCAGGGGGGGCCTACGAGCAGTACTTC

J: TRBJ1-2
size: .
length: 14
D: TRBD1
V: TRBV6-6
CDR3: CASSLPDRASGYTF
DNA: TGTGCCAGCAGCCTCCCCGACAGGGCTTCTGGCTACACCTTC

J: TRBJ1-5
size: .
length: 15
D: TRBD1
V: TRBV28
CDR3: CASRTTGGGNQPQHF
DNA: TGTGCCAGCAGGACAACAGGGGGAGGAAATCAGCCCCAGCATTTT

J: TRBJ1-6
size: .
length: 18
D: .
V: TRBV5-6
CDR3: CASSPAGQRFSYNSPLHF
DNA: TGTGCCAGCAGCCCGGCCGGACAGAGGTTCTCCTATAATTCACCCCTCCACTTT

J: TRBJ2-7
size: .
length: 14
D: TRBD1
V: TRBV5-1
CDR3: CASSPQGTGYEQYF
DNA: TGCGCCAGCAGCCCCCAGGGGACAGGCTACGAGCAGTACTTC

J: TRBJ2-6
size: .
length: 15
D: .
V: TRBV14
CDR3: CASSDPGAGANVLTF
DNA: TGTGCCAGCAGCGACCCGGGGGCTGGGGCCAACGTCCTGACTTTC

J: TRBJ2-7
size: .
length: 14
D: TRBD2
V: TRBV6-6
CDR3: CASSYREGPYEQYF
DNA: TGTGCCAGCAGTTACCGGGAGGGCCCCTACGAGCAGTACTTC

J: TRBJ1-5
size: .
length: 14
D: .
V: TRBV2
CDR3: CASSVGGGEQPQHF
DNA: TGTGCCAGCAGTGTCGGGGGCGGGGAGCAGCCCCAGCATTTT

J: TRBJ1-2
size: .
length: 14
D: .
V: TRBV11-2
CDR3: CASSSGSPNYGYTF
DNA: TGTGCCAGCAGCTCCGGTAGCCCGAACTATGGCTACACCTTC

J: TRBJ2-1
size: few
length: 14
D: TRBD1
V: TRBV18
CDR3: CASSPLQGDTEQFF
DNA: TGTGCCAGCTCACCGCTACAGGGGGATACTGAGCAGTTCTTC

J: TRBJ1-6
size: .
length: 14
D: TRBD1
V: TRBV7-8
CDR3: CASRNPTGDSPLHF
DNA: TGTGCCAGCAGGAACCCGACAGGGGATTCACCCCTCCACTTT

J: TRBJ1-2
size: .
length: 16
D: .
V: TRBV5-4
CDR3: CASSLAQGSNGYGYTF
DNA: TGTGCCAGCAGCTTGGCCCAGGGTAGTAACGGCTATGGCTACACCTTC

J: TRBJ1-3
size: .
length: 15
D: .
V: TRBV2
CDR3: CASSEGRNSGNTIYF
DNA: TGTGCCAGCAGTGAAGGGCGGAACTCTGGGAACACCATATATTTT

J: TRBJ2-7
size: .
length: 14
D: .
V: TRBV7-2
CDR3: CASSLVASSYEQYF
DNA: TGTGCCAGCAGCTTAGTCGCCAGCTCCTACGAGCAGTACTTC

J: TRBJ1-2
size: .
length: 12
D: .
V: TRBV5-6
CDR3: CASSLSNYGYTF
DNA: TGTGCCAGCAGCTTGAGCAACTATGGCTACACCTTC

J: TRBJ1-2
size: .
length: 14
D: .
V: TRBV6-1
CDR3: CASSWDPKRSGYTF
DNA: TGTGCCAGCAGTTGGGACCCTAAGCGTTCTGGCTACACCTTC

J: TRBJ2-3
size: few
length: 14
D: .
V: TRBV7-9
CDR3: CASSSDRRADTQYF
DNA: TGTGCCAGCAGCTCGGACCGAAGGGCAGATACGCAGTATTTT